This record covers a single TCR beta chain. Its antigen is currently not known. The input lacks base qualities; no much larger clone sits a single base away. Library creation used the immunoSEQ multiplex PCR assay. For the multiplex PCR, a mixture combining 60 forward primers for TCR Vbeta segments and 13 reverse primers for TCR Jbeta segments was used. The CDR3 region of rearranged TCR beta genes was amplified from genomic DNA with a multiplex PCR assay. The Illumina HiSeq System was used to sequence the amplified TCR beta libraries as 87-base-pair reads. The study's own analysis went as follows. In a later analysis, about 80 million unique TCR beta chains were counted across the 650 to 700 repertoires, and around 10 million of these chains were shared by at least two donors. To remove PCR and sequencing errors, raw reads were error-corrected and collapsed into unique sequences using a nearest-neighbor algorithm that merged closely related sequences. To assign V, D and J gene segments, CDR3 sequences were aligned to IMGT reference sequences. For a sequence to be retained, a match of at least six nucleotides to both a V gene segment and a J gene segment was required. Rearrangements were called productive when the CDR3 lacked stop codons and stayed in frame with V and J; all others were non-productive. Following IMGT convention, CDR3 was defined as the stretch from the second conserved V-encoded cysteine up to the conserved J-encoded phenylalanine. The earlier analysis of 550 to 650 of the donors excluded any sequence lacking an unambiguous match to a single V gene segment. An earlier analysis of a few hundred of the donors called V segments functional above 56.7% productive rearrangements and segregating when the between-donor standard deviation exceeded 5%. A statistical classification framework was built for diagnosing cytomegalovirus status from the catalog of TCR beta chain sequences. In a later analysis, V and J genes were assigned by comparing TCR nucleotide sequences against IMGT/GENE-DB human TR gene sequences. A later analysis assigned CDR3 sequences and most-parsimonious VDJ recombination scenarios with the TCRdist pipeline. In a later analysis, each TCR beta chain was defined by its CDR3 amino acid sequence together with its V-gene family, and reads lacking a unique V-gene family were excluded. In a later analysis, a few hundred highly shared, low-generation-probability nucleotide sequences were removed to address suspected cross-contamination and a sequencing artifact. For each public chain, a later analysis derived a clonal expansion index from normalized ranks of inferred template counts within each repertoire. In a later analysis, generation probabilities were computed with a VDJ recombination model fitted to out-of-frame rearrangements, and the resulting probabilities were checked against IGoR. Hypergeometric tests were used in a later analysis to score TCR-TCR, TCR-HLA and TCR-CMV co-occurrence, with a repertoire-size bias correction applied to the TCR pairs. To estimate false discovery rates, a later analysis permuted the HLA or CMV assignments 20 times. In a later analysis, co-occurring TCRs were grouped using DBSCAN, with TCRdist sequence similarity added in when clustering inside HLA-allele-positive subsets. For co-occurrence clustering, repertoires with fewer than 30,000 or more than 120,000 public chains were excluded, along with several repertoires with anomalous nucleotide sharing. Imported from immuneACCESS, the table was reduced by TCRdb to in-frame sequences with V and J called. These copies leave out some clones; in studies compared against another copy, an unresolved V gene accounts for under half, and the cause of the remainder is not known. V, J and clone size reflect that table, while D and trimming were determined from the DNA. For this sample there are about 150,000 clones; roughly 78% appear just once. The top ten hold about 5.9% of the sample.

The cohort consisted of approximately 690 healthy bone marrow donors. Cohort members were all nominally healthy when sampled, although unrecorded immune exposures were likely present. The donor tested CMV seropositive, placing the donor among the 289 seropositive members of the cohort. A peripheral blood sample was collected from each donor, and TCR beta sequencing was performed on peripheral blood mononuclear cells. Genomic DNA was extracted from the blood cell samples with the Qiagen DNeasy Blood Extraction Kit. The sample belongs to a study of cytomegalovirus exposure and HLA in healthy donors listed by TCRdb under 2017. In terms of the full investigation: An earlier analysis of 587 of the donors reported about 260 Gb of sequence data and 117 million unique TCR beta sequences obtained from about 179 million T cells. An early release that covered about 600 HLA-typed donors contained about 300 gigabases of sequencing data and tens of millions of unique TCR sequences. The genetic ancestry cluster associated with self-reported Caucasian donors included around 76% of the 350 to 500 genotyped donors. The study aimed to test whether signatures of past pathogen exposure could be identified by cataloging public T cell receptors. Using immunosequencing, the study profiled T cell repertoires from 666 subjects and related those repertoires to cytomegalovirus serostatus. In addition to the first cohort of hundreds of subjects, a separate validation cohort of approximately 130 different subjects was used. The study combined high-throughput TCR immunosequencing, statistical association of individual TCRs with disease status, and machine learning to predict cytomegalovirus infection status. A later analysis re-examined previously published TCR beta repertoires from about 700 donors and added high-resolution HLA genotyping to investigate patterns of TCR occurrence. Rather than using new phenotypic data, the later analysis identified candidate immune exposures from TCR beta sequences and from how often those sequences occurred across donors. An earlier analysis of around 540 of the donors applied high-throughput TCR beta sequencing to assess whether each TCR beta V gene segment acted as functional or pseudogenic. Donor age, sex, ethnicity and CMV serostatus were collected together with the repertoire data. A later genetic analysis used genome-wide SNP genotypes for about three fifths of the 666 donors, treating that subset as a discovery cohort. All discovery cohort repertoires had been generated using a single sequencing platform. Class I and class II HLA loci were covered by the typing at four-digit resolution. The number of typed donors differed by locus: about 620-630 for A, B, C, DRB1 and DQB1; approximately 520 for DQA1; approximately 600 for DPA1; and around 490 for DPB1. Because of strong linkage in the cohort, roughly five DR-DQ haplotypes were treated as single units for association and clustering. Among some 400 genotyped donors of the cohort, an average of roughly 240,000 unique TCR beta nucleotide sequences were sequenced per donor, roughly 18% of them non-productive. Overall study results and their limits: The authors suggested that the approach could potentially be extended to other disease states and immunological phenotypes. The study gave a list of about 150 TCR beta chains associated with cytomegalovirus. According to a later analysis, parvovirus B19, influenza, CMV and Epstein-Barr virus appeared linked to several top co-occurrence clusters. A later analysis found that HLA-associated TCR beta chains were more clonally expanded and had lower generation probabilities than equally common non-associated chains. Because HLA typing was missing for some donors at each locus, association tests included only the typed subset. In a later analysis, TCR association rates were found to vary across HLA loci, with the most associated TCRs seen for DRB1 alleles and the fewest for HLA-C alleles. Some IMGT-functional V segments, including TRBV6-2 and TRBV6-3, could not be distinguished by the 87-base-pair reads and were therefore excluded. Sequencing depth was assumed to be roughly uniform across donors in the presence/absence analyses, though that assumption may not hold. A later analysis found that most CMV-associated TCR beta chains appeared HLA-restricted, with HLA associations seemingly driven largely by CMV exposure. In an earlier analysis of 587 of the donors, most TCR beta V segments appeared in productive rearrangements about 87% or about 30% of the time, broadly matching IMGT annotations. V-gene and J-gene trimming of TCR beta chains was associated with a missense DCLRE1C variant in a later genetic analysis, and the association was replicated in an independent cohort. CMV serostatus was the only immune exposure information available for the cohort. A further reported finding was that TCR beta sequences accurately predicted the HLA-A and HLA-B alleles for most subjects in the first cohort. The cohort was sequenced for TCR beta chains only, and without alpha or paired-chain data the features that could be detected were limited. A few of the identified cytomegalovirus-associated TCR beta chains were confirmed in vitro to be specific for cytomegalovirus antigens. Because counts were too low, about 18 rarely observed V segments, including chromosome 9 orphons, were left out of the earlier analysis of about 500 of the donors. Most TCR sequences were observed very rarely across donors, whereas some public TCRs were present in many individuals. The classifier was reported to diagnose cytomegalovirus status with high specificity and sensitivity in both the original and validation cohorts. A cluster of highly shared sequence variants was judged likely to be a technical artifact of the sequencing pipeline. Specific HLA alleles were associated with about 17,000 TCR beta sequences at a false discovery rate of 0.05 in a later analysis. In a later genetic analysis, fewer N-insertions in productive TCRs were reported among donors in an Asian-associated ancestry cluster than the approximately 710-donor mean. When HLA alleles, especially DR and DQ, strongly co-occurred, attributing TCR associations to individual alleles was difficult. Linkage disequilibrium might explain the correlated functional status among segregating V segments, but an unknown experimental factor could not be excluded.

CDR1 and CDR2, looked up from the germline V gene, are SGHRS and YFSETQ. From its cysteine to its phenylalanine, the CDR3 spans 17 amino acids. The entry retains the CDR3 DNA only, 51 bases that are in frame from base 1. V has 0 bases trimmed and J has 2 bases trimmed; junction bases matching no gene number 5. The sample consisted of PBMCs. The chain is made from TRBV5-1 and TRBJ2-1, with 10 bases in between that match TRBD2. This TCR was recovered from a man between 50 and 59 years old in good health and CMV-seropositive. The base sequence is TGCGCCAGCAGCTTGGTGCCTAGCGGGAGCCCCTACAATGAGCAGTTCTTC. It translates to CASSLVPSGSPYNEQFF.